This T cell receptor (beta chain) originates from a study of blood T cell repertoires in COVID-19. The CDR3 extends over 13 amino acids. J was trimmed by 2 bases and V by 11 bases; bases with no gene match: 8. The germline V gene has CDR1 LGHNT and CDR2 FRNRAP. As handled by the study authors: Reference gene primers were amplified, and this amplification served to estimate nucleated cell counts. Sequencing was performed with immunoSEQ multiplex PCR; in TCRdb, only in-frame clones are kept and a portion is missing. V, J and clone size reflect that table, while D and trimming were determined from the DNA. The sample contains roughly 70,000 clones, 75% to 90% of which appear only once.

The chain is built from TRBV12-5 and TRBJ2-5, with 7 bases matching TRBD2. Sequencing was done on a sample of peripheral blood. The sequence derives from a woman of 80 years or more with active COVID-19. For the CDR3, the DNA is TGTGCTTCCCTGGCTAGCGGACAAGAGACCCAGTACTTC. It specifies CASLASGQETQYF.